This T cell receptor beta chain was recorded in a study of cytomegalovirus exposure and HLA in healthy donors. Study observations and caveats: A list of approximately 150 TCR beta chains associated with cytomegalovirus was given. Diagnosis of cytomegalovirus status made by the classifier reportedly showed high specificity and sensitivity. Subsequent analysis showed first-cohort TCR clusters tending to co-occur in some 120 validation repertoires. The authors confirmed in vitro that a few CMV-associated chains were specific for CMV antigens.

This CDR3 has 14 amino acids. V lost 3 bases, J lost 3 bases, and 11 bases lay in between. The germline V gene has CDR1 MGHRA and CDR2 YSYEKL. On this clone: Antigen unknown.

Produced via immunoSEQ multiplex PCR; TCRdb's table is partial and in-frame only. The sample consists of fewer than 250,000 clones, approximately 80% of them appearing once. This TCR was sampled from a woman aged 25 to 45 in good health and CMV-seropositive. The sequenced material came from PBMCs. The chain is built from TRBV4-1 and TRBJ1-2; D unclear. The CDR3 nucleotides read TGCGCCAGCAGCCAGGAGGATCTGGACTATGGCTACACCTTC. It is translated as CASSQEDLDYGYTF.